Listed below are T cell receptor beta chains from one sample, sequenced in a study of blood T cell repertoires in COVID-19. Sequencing was performed with immunoSEQ multiplex PCR; in TCRdb, only in-frame clones are kept and a portion is missing. Of approximately 150,000 clones in the sample, roughly 88% were seen once. The sample was peripheral blood. The receptors here all came from a man aged 60 to 69 with active or convalescent COVID-19. CDR3s include the opening cysteine and the closing phenylalanine or tryptophan. A D gene is named only where the DNA matches it firmly. Clone size appears in some rows only: once, few, many, or a class for an expanded clone.

J: TRBJ2-7
length: 14
size: few
D: NA
V: TRBV9
CDR3: CASSVSSGTYEQYF
DNA: TGTGCCAGCAGCGTATCCAGCGGAACCTACGAGCAGTACTTC

J: TRBJ1-2
length: 15
size: NA
D: TRBD1
V: TRBV5-1
CDR3: CASSSPGQGHYGYTF
DNA: TGCGCCAGCAGCTCGCCGGGACAGGGCCACTATGGCTACACCTTC

J: TRBJ2-1
length: 12
size: NA
D: NA
V: TRBV7-9
CDR3: CASSLGGRRLFF
DNA: TGTGCCAGCAGCTTAGGAGGGAGGCGGTTGTTCTTC

J: TRBJ2-3
length: 15
size: once
D: TRBD1
V: TRBV5-1
CDR3: CASSLEDRFTDTQYF
DNA: TGCGCCAGCAGCTTGGAGGACAGGTTCACAGATACGCAGTATTTT

J: TRBJ1-5
length: 15
size: NA
D: TRBD1
V: TRBV4-1
CDR3: CASSQGQVLGQPQHF
DNA: TGCGCCAGCAGCCAGGGACAGGTCCTAGGGCAGCCCCAGCATTTT

J: TRBJ2-5
length: 15
size: NA
D: NA
V: TRBV5-4
CDR3: CASSPEASVQETQYF
DNA: TGTGCCAGCAGCCCGGAGGCTAGCGTACAAGAGACCCAGTACTTC

J: TRBJ2-2
length: 12
size: NA
D: NA
V: TRBV5-6
CDR3: CASSLASGELFF
DNA: TGTGCCAGCAGCTTGGCGTCCGGGGAGCTGTTTTTT

J: TRBJ1-5
length: 14
size: NA
D: NA
V: TRBV28
CDR3: CASSSYNSNQPQHF
DNA: TGTGCCAGCAGTTCTTATAATAGCAATCAGCCCCAGCATTTT

J: TRBJ2-3
length: 16
size: NA
D: TRBD2
V: TRBV2
CDR3: CASSGVAGGPADTQYF
DNA: TGTGCCAGCAGTGGGGTAGCGGGAGGGCCCGCAGATACGCAGTATTTT

J: TRBJ2-7
length: 11
size: NA
D: NA
V: TRBV20-1
CDR3: CSASNLYEQYF
DNA: TGCAGTGCTAGCAACCTATACGAGCAGTACTTC

J: TRBJ2-7
length: 14
size: few
D: NA
V: TRBV7-9
CDR3: CASSLAGLPYEQYF
DNA: TGTGCCAGCAGCTTAGCGGGGCTCCCCTACGAGCAGTACTTC

J: TRBJ2-7
length: 14
size: NA
D: NA
V: TRBV13
CDR3: CASSLVGVSDEQYF
DNA: TGTGCCAGCAGCTTAGTAGGGGTGTCGGACGAGCAGTACTTC

J: TRBJ2-7
length: 14
size: NA
D: NA
V: TRBV10-3
CDR3: CAISSRGGTYEQYF
DNA: TGTGCCATCAGCAGCCGGGGAGGCACCTACGAGCAGTACTTC

J: TRBJ2-5
length: 15
size: NA
D: NA
V: TRBV19
CDR3: CASTLGSKRGETQYF
DNA: TGTGCCAGTACCCTAGGTTCGAAACGAGGAGAGACCCAGTACTTC

J: TRBJ1-1
length: 13
size: NA
D: NA
V: TRBV28
CDR3: CASSSSVNTEAFF
DNA: TGTGCCAGCAGTTCCAGTGTGAACACTGAAGCTTTCTTT

J: TRBJ1-2
length: 19
size: NA
D: TRBD1
V: TRBV18
CDR3: CASSPRSKDRTGLLTGYTF
DNA: TGTGCCAGCTCACCTCGGTCCAAAGACCGGACAGGTCTATTGACTGGCTACACCTTC

J: TRBJ2-6
length: 17
size: NA
D: NA
V: TRBV27
CDR3: CASSSTGLLSGANVLTF
DNA: TGTGCCAGCAGTTCTACAGGGCTGCTCTCTGGGGCCAACGTCCTGACTTTC

J: TRBJ1-2
length: 13
size: NA
D: NA
V: TRBV10-3
CDR3: CAISDGARDGYTF
DNA: TGTGCCATCAGTGACGGAGCCCGGGATGGCTACACCTTC

J: TRBJ1-4
length: 14
size: NA
D: NA
V: TRBV25-1
CDR3: CASSQTGSNEKLFF
DNA: TGTGCCAGCAGTCAGACAGGTTCTAATGAAAAACTGTTTTTT

J: TRBJ2-3
length: 15
size: NA
D: NA
V: TRBV11-3
CDR3: CASSLANGAADTQYF
DNA: TGTGCCAGCAGCTTAGCGAACGGAGCGGCAGATACGCAGTATTTT

J: TRBJ2-2
length: 14
size: NA
D: TRBD1
V: TRBV30
CDR3: CAWSMTGYTGELFF
DNA: TGTGCCTGGAGTATGACAGGGTACACCGGGGAGCTGTTTTTT

J: TRBJ1-6
length: 13
size: NA
D: NA
V: TRBV27
CDR3: CASRPGLESPLHF
DNA: TGTGCCAGCCGCCCGGGTTTGGAATCACCCCTCCACTTT

J: TRBJ2-3
length: 15
size: NA
D: NA
V: TRBV6-5
CDR3: CASSYSRQGTDTQYF
DNA: TGTGCCAGCAGTTACTCGCGACAGGGCACAGATACGCAGTATTTT

J: TRBJ2-5
length: 13
size: NA
D: NA
V: TRBV6-5
CDR3: CASRHRAQETQYF
DNA: TGTGCCAGCCGGCACAGGGCCCAAGAGACCCAGTACTTC

J: TRBJ1-4
length: 13
size: NA
D: NA
V: TRBV7-2
CDR3: CASSLNAGEKLFF
DNA: TGTGCCAGCAGCTTAAATGCGGGTGAAAAACTGTTTTTT

J: TRBJ1-2
length: 14
size: NA
D: NA
V: TRBV28
CDR3: CASSLSTGIYGYTF
DNA: TGTGCCAGCAGTTTATCAACAGGAATATATGGCTACACCTTC

J: TRBJ1-5
length: 15
size: NA
D: NA
V: TRBV5-6
CDR3: CASSFSGAGHQPQHF
DNA: TGTGCCAGCAGCTTTTCGGGCGCGGGACATCAGCCCCAGCATTTT

J: TRBJ2-1
length: 13
size: NA
D: TRBD2
V: TRBV6-6
CDR3: CASRSTSQNEQFF
DNA: TGTGCCAGCAGGTCGACTAGCCAGAATGAGCAGTTCTTC

J: TRBJ2-5
length: 15
size: NA
D: TRBD1
V: TRBV3-1/TRBV3-2
CDR3: CASSSRDRGRETQYF
DNA: TGTGCCAGCAGCTCGCGGGACAGGGGGAGGGAGACCCAGTACTTC

J: TRBJ1-2
length: 15
size: NA
D: TRBD1
V: TRBV19
CDR3: CASSIDTGQGYGYTF
DNA: TGTGCCAGTAGTATAGATACAGGACAGGGCTATGGCTACACCTTC

J: TRBJ2-4
length: 12
size: NA
D: NA
V: TRBV9
CDR3: CASSVDQGRRYF
DNA: TGTGCCAGCAGCGTAGATCAAGGGAGGCGGTACTTC

J: TRBJ1-1
length: 15
size: NA
D: TRBD1
V: TRBV18
CDR3: CASSPGQVPNTEAFF
DNA: TGTGCCAGCTCACCGGGACAGGTCCCGAACACTGAAGCTTTCTTT

J: TRBJ1-4
length: 14
size: NA
D: TRBD1
V: TRBV15
CDR3: CATSRKGGGEKLFF
DNA: TGTGCCACCAGCAGGAAAGGGGGCGGAGAAAAACTGTTTTTT

J: TRBJ1-1
length: 14
size: NA
D: TRBD1
V: TRBV27
CDR3: CASSLSRGAPEAFF
DNA: TGTGCCAGCAGTTTAAGCAGGGGGGCCCCTGAAGCTTTCTTT

J: TRBJ2-1
length: 12
size: NA
D: NA
V: TRBV2
CDR3: CASSEFLNEQFF
DNA: TGTGCCAGCAGTGAATTCTTGAATGAGCAGTTCTTC

J: TRBJ1-2
length: 13
size: NA
D: NA
V: TRBV2
CDR3: CASSPGDEYGYTF
DNA: TGTGCCAGCAGTCCAGGGGATGAGTATGGCTACACCTTC

J: TRBJ2-1
length: 15
size: NA
D: NA
V: TRBV6-4
CDR3: CASSDSSGSYNEQFF
DNA: TGTGCCAGCAGTGACTCTAGCGGCTCCTACAATGAGCAGTTCTTC

J: TRBJ2-1
length: 14
size: NA
D: NA
V: TRBV11-3
CDR3: CASSSAETSPEQFF
DNA: TGTGCCAGCAGCTCGGCCGAGACTAGTCCTGAGCAGTTCTTC

J: TRBJ2-1
length: 19
size: NA
D: NA
V: TRBV7-3
CDR3: CASSSPGRTARSSYNEQFF
DNA: TGTGCCAGCAGCTCCCCGGGGAGGACGGCCAGGAGCTCCTACAATGAGCAGTTCTTC

J: TRBJ2-2
length: 17
size: NA
D: TRBD2
V: TRBV7-3
CDR3: CASSLRGLAEDTGELFF
DNA: TGTGCCAGCAGCTTAAGGGGACTAGCAGAAGACACCGGGGAGCTGTTTTTT

J: TRBJ1-5
length: 18
size: NA
D: NA
V: TRBV19
CDR3: CASSIANRGGASNQPQHF
DNA: TGTGCCAGTAGTATAGCGAACCGCGGGGGCGCGAGCAATCAGCCCCAGCATTTT

J: TRBJ2-7
length: 15
size: NA
D: TRBD2
V: TRBV6-5
CDR3: CASTPSGRSSYEQYF
DNA: TGTGCCAGCACCCCTAGCGGACGGAGCTCCTACGAGCAGTACTTC

J: TRBJ1-5
length: 17
size: NA
D: TRBD1
V: TRBV2
CDR3: CASSEAGRTGRNQPQHF
DNA: TGTGCCAGCAGTGAAGCTGGGCGGACAGGGCGAAATCAGCCCCAGCATTTT

J: TRBJ2-1
length: 16
size: NA
D: TRBD2
V: TRBV3-1/TRBV3-2
CDR3: CASSQVPRTSGLEQFF
DNA: TGTGCCAGCAGCCAAGTTCCCCGGACTAGCGGGCTGGAGCAGTTCTTC

J: TRBJ2-2
length: 15
size: once
D: NA
V: TRBV27
CDR3: CASSPREWGTGELFF
DNA: TGTGCCAGCAGTCCCCGGGAGTGGGGCACCGGGGAGCTGTTTTTT

J: TRBJ1-1
length: 13
size: NA
D: NA
V: TRBV28
CDR3: CASSLAQNTEAFF
DNA: TGTGCCAGCAGTTTGGCACAGAACACTGAAGCTTTCTTT

J: TRBJ1-1
length: 14
size: NA
D: NA
V: TRBV6-6
CDR3: CASSYEGKGTEAFF
DNA: TGTGCCAGCAGTTACGAGGGAAAGGGCACTGAAGCTTTCTTT

J: TRBJ1-4
length: 17
size: NA
D: TRBD1
V: TRBV28
CDR3: CASSLSGTGGAGEKLFF
DNA: TGTGCCAGCAGTTTATCAGGGACAGGGGGCGCGGGGGAAAAATTGTTTTTT

J: TRBJ2-7
length: 17
size: few
D: TRBD2
V: TRBV3-1/TRBV3-2
CDR3: CASSPSSIAGEFYEQYF
DNA: TGTGCCAGCAGCCCCTCCTCGATAGCGGGAGAGTTCTACGAGCAGTACTTC

J: TRBJ2-6
length: 15
size: NA
D: NA
V: TRBV9
CDR3: CASSVESSGANVLTF
DNA: TGTGCCAGCAGCGTAGAGAGTTCTGGGGCCAACGTCCTGACTTTC

J: TRBJ2-3
length: 14
size: NA
D: NA
V: TRBV2
CDR3: CASSANDFRDTQYF
DNA: TGTGCCAGCAGTGCTAACGACTTTAGAGATACGCAGTATTTT